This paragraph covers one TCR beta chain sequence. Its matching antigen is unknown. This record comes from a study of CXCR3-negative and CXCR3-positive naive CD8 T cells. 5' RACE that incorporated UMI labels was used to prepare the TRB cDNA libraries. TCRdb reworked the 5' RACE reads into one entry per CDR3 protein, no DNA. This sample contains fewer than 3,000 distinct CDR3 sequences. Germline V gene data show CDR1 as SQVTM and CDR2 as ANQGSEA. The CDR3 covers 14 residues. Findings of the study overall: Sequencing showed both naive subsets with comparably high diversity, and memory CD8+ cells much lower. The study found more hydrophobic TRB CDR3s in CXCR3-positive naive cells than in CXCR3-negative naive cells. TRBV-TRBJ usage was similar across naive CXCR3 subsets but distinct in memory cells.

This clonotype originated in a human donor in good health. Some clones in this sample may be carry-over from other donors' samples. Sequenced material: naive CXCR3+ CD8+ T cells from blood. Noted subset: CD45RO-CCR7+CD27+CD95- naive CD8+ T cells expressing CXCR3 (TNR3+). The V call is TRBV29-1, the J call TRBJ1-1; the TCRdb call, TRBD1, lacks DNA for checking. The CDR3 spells CSVEGRGVGTEAFF.